This T cell receptor beta chain was identified during a study of control samples from healthy donors and cancer patients. This CDR3 has 13 residues. Germline CDR1 reads SNHLY; CDR2 reads FYNNEI. The ends were cut back, 2 bases at V and 1 base at J, with 5 bases in the middle. This clone was observed once. Produced via immunoSEQ multiplex PCR; TCRdb's table is partial and in-frame only. Found here are about 89,000 clones, more than 75% of them singletons; the top ten hold more than 2%. V is TRBV2 and J is TRBJ1-1, with D uncertain. This sequence originates from a woman aged 40 to 50 in good health. The sample was blood. The CDR3 DNA reads as TGTGCCAGCAGTGAAAGCGGGAACACTGAAGCTTTCTTT. It codes for CASSESGNTEAFF.